This T cell receptor (beta chain) appears in the sequencing data of a study of blood T cell repertoires in COVID-19 (dated by TCRdb to 2020 to 2021). About the full investigation: Collaborator samples came from the United States, Italy and Spain and covered acute and convalescent phases of COVID-19. The prospective study material was composed of cDNA or gDNA derived from T cells, B-cell-depleted T cells, or PBMCs. The dataset comprised deeply sampled blood TCRbeta repertoires from subjects exposed to, actively infected with, or recovered from COVID-19. A freely available public database, intended as a resource for researchers studying the immune response to SARS-CoV-2, is where the repertoires were released. Samples came from the ongoing ImmuneRACE study (first 160 participants) plus 1,254 subjects from 6 global collaborators. Nearly every sample came with metadata listing a de-identified subject ID, COVID-19 status, age in years and sex. Where HLA class I and class II types were available, the types were taken from metadata supplied by the sample provider, not from assay-based typing. Points the paper makes about the study in general: Clinical and demographic metadata were provided uncurated, with the amount varying by source and participant.

CDR1 and CDR2 are read off the germline V gene (reference sequence) as LNHNV and YYDKDF. Trimming takes 0 bases from V and 4 bases from J, and the germline ends sit 6 bases apart. Counted from cysteine to phenylalanine, this CDR3 has 13 amino acids. The read is trimmed to its CDR3 DNA, 39 bases read in frame from base 1. One collaborating source in Seattle enrolled patients while the patients were actively infected and followed the patients over time throughout the course of disease. The collaborating institutions used their own protocols to collect whole blood in K2EDTA tubes. Collaborator samples were shipped for TCRbeta analysis as frozen whole blood, isolated PBMCs, or DNA extracted from either sample type. This clone was detected once. Its antigen is not yet known. No base qualities exist here, and no much larger clone lies one base off it. The immunoSEQ Assay, a bias-controlled multiplex PCR, was used to amplify TCRbeta CDR3 regions from genomic DNA. As for how the authors treated the data: Nucleated cell counts per sample were estimated from amplification of reference gene primers within the assay. Sequence reads were collapsed and filtered to measure the absolute abundance of every unique TCRbeta CDR3 rearrangement. Productive Simpson clonality was computed per sample as the square root of Simpson's diversity index over productive rearrangements. Sourced from immuneACCESS, this table was stored by TCRdb with only in-frame sequences that have V and J called. A share of the clones is absent; for the studies checked, an unresolved V gene accounts for under half, and the remainder has no known explanation. V, J and clone size were drawn from that table, and D and trimming were deduced from the DNA. This sample gives approximately 300,000 clones in total; over 75% of them show up just once. The biggest ten clones account for about 6.8% of the sample.

The sequenced sample consisted of peripheral blood. The receptor comes from a woman aged 25 to 39 with COVID-19, enrolled during active disease. The chain joins TRBV15 to TRBJ2-5; the D gene cannot be named for sure. The DNA sequence reads TGTGCCACCAGCAGAGATGCGGTAGAGACCCAGTACTTC. Its translation reads: CATSRDAVETQYF.